This T cell receptor (beta chain) was observed in a study of T cell responses to AZD1222 COVID-19 vaccine. Study-level results: Spike-specific TCR breadth and depth rose after two AZD1222 doses.

Germline V CDR1 and CDR2: LNHDA, SQIVND (reference sequence). The CDR3 is 15 residues long. Trimming took off 6 bases at V and 0 bases at J, with 15 bases between the two ends. This clone appeared a few times. Its antigen is unidentified. Using immunoSEQ multiplex PCR, the repertoire was profiled, and TCRdb retains in-frame clones only, with some absent. The sample holds tens of thousands of clones, 90% to 95% seen once. The source is an adult in good health. The genes are TRBV19 and TRBJ2-7; D might be TRBD1 or TRBD2, each matching 5 bases. The sample consisted of peripheral blood, taken on day 0 of AZD1222 vaccination. The CDR3 here is CASSKTGTVSYEQYF. The CDR3 DNA reads TGTGCCAGTAGCAAAACCGGGACGGTCTCCTACGAGCAGTACTTC.